These 32 T cell receptor beta chains were all obtained from the same sample, sequenced in a study of monozygotic twins with inflammatory bowel disease. TCRdb reworked the 5' RACE reads into one entry per CDR3 protein, no DNA. Its table lists fewer than 110,000 distinct CDR3 sequences. The source material was blood. These receptors originate from a human donor with ulcerative colitis or Crohn's disease, or a healthy co-twin of an affected twin (not recorded which).

This chain uses TRBV5-1 with TRBJ1-4. Germline V CDR1 and CDR2: SGHRS, YFSETQ. This CDR3 is built from 15 residues. Here the CDR3 reads CASRTSSATNEKLFF.

The chain joins TRBV12-3 or TRBV12-4 to TRBJ2-7. The CDR3 is made up of 13 amino acids. CDR3 sequence: CASSPSVSYEQYF.

The chain links TRBV5-6 to TRBJ2-1. CDR1 and CDR2 from the germline V gene are SGHDT and YYEEEE. CDR3 length equals 16 residues. The CDR3 protein is CASSLVAGDAYNEQFF.

This chain uses TRBV5-6 with TRBJ2-6; TCRdb's D call of TRBD1 is untestable without DNA. The CDR3 spans 18 residues. Per germline, CDR1 SGHDT and CDR2 YYEEEE. The CDR3 reads CASSEDRGRWAGANVLTF.

This clonotype is medium-sized by frequency. J is TRBJ2-5 and V is TRBV20-1; TCRdb returns TRBD2, unconfirmable since there is no DNA. Germline lookup yields CDR1 DFQATT and CDR2 SNEGSKA (reference sequence). The length of the CDR3 is 13 residues. The CDR3 sequence is CSAKSGLSETQYF.

This chain connects TRBV7-9 to TRBJ2-1; TCRdb designates TRBD2, a call that cannot be tested without DNA. Per the germline V gene, CDR1 is SEHNR and CDR2 is FQNEAQ (reference sequence). The CDR3 spans 14 residues. CDR3 amino acids: CASSLASGYNEQFF.

This rearrangement joins TRBV28 to TRBJ2-5. This CDR3 contains 18 residues. Germline CDR1 MDHEN, CDR2 SYDVKM. The CDR3: CASSPYLTGSPMQETQYF. Using reference TRBV28 and TRBJ2-5 for the parts outside the CDR3, the full variable domain is DVKVTQSSRYLVKRTGEKVFLECVQDMDHENMFWYRQDPGLGLRLIYFSYDVKMKEKGDIPEGYSVSREKKERFSLILESASTNQTSMYLCASSPYLTGSPMQETQYFGPGTRLLVL.

The CDR3 reads CASSQATGGGSYEQYF. The V gene is TRBV4-3, the J gene TRBJ2-7; no DNA is available, so the TRBD1 call from TCRdb remains unchecked. The germline gives CDR1 LGHNA, CDR2 YSLEER. The CDR3 has 16 residues.

This chain joins TRBV11-2 and TRBJ2-7. The CDR3 runs to 13 residues. CDR1 is SGHAT, CDR2 FQNNGV, per germline. CDR3 protein: CASSLEVFHEQYF.

This chain links TRBV7-9 with TRBJ2-5; there is no DNA to check the TCRdb D call of TRBD1. The germline V gene has CDR1 SEHNR and CDR2 FQNEAQ (reference sequence). This CDR3 comprises 17 residues. This CDR3 reads CASSLDGTGDLEETQYF.

The V and J genes are TRBV27 and TRBJ2-7. CDR1 and CDR2 (germline): MNHEY, SMNVEV (reference sequence). The CDR3 sequence is 15 residues long. The CDR3 spells CASSGTQTSSYEQYF.

The CDR3: CASSLAATYEQYF. The J gene is TRBJ2-7, the V gene TRBV5-1. Germline-derived CDR1 and CDR2 are SGHRS and YFSETQ. The CDR3 has 13 residues. The full variable domain, its missing parts supplied by reference TRBV5-1 and TRBJ2-7, is KAGVTQTPRYLIKTRGQQVTLSCSPISGHRSVSWYQQTPGQGLQFLFEYFSETQRNKGNFPGRFSGRQFSNSRSEMNVSTLELGDSALYLCASSLAATYEQYFGPGTRLTVT.

This chain joins TRBV12-3 or TRBV12-4 and TRBJ2-3; lacking DNA, the TRBD2 call made by TCRdb goes unchecked. The CDR3 runs 15 residues. The CDR3 region is CASSRRTSGTDTQYF.

This chain uses TRBV7-2 with TRBJ2-3; TCRdb picks TRBD1, but there is no DNA to check that call. The CDR3 covers 15 residues. From germline, CDR1 is SGHTA and CDR2 FQGNSA. Here the CDR3 reads CASSLSAGGTGPQYF.

The chain combines TRBV15 with TRBJ2-7; TCRdb's D call of TRBD1 is untestable without DNA. Germline V CDR1 and CDR2: LNHNV, YYDKDF (reference sequence). This CDR3 is built from 14 residues. This CDR3 is CATSSGTNRYEQYF.

The J gene is TRBJ2-2, the V gene TRBV11-2; as DNA is missing, the TRBD1 call by TCRdb cannot be tested. This CDR3 region has 17 residues. Germline-derived CDR1 and CDR2 are SGHAT and FQNNGV. CDR3 loop: CASSQHTGTGNTGELFF.

This chain links TRBV28 with TRBJ2-1; the D gene TCRdb calls, TRBD1, cannot be checked with no DNA. Per germline, CDR1 MDHEN and CDR2 SYDVKM. This CDR3 has 16 residues. CDR3 in amino acids: CASSPAGLRGRNEQFF.

The rearrangement links TRBV7-2 to TRBJ2-7; TCRdb returns TRBD2, unconfirmable since there is no DNA. The germline V gene encodes CDR1 SGHTA and CDR2 FQGNSA. The CDR3 spans 15 residues. This CDR3 is CASSRTSGGALEQYF.

The V call is TRBV6-2 or TRBV6-3, the J call TRBJ2-2; TCRdb's D call, TRBD1, is unchecked because there is no DNA. Germline V gene sequence: CDR1 MNHEY, CDR2 SVGEGT. The CDR3 is made up of 15 amino acids. The CDR3 here is CASSYTRENTGELFF.

The chain uses TRBV7-2 and TRBJ2-6. The CDR3 totals 15 residues. From germline, CDR1 is SGHTA and CDR2 FQGNSA. The CDR3 here is CASSLVGSGANVLTF.

The rearrangement uses TRBV15 and TRBJ2-6; TCRdb gives TRBD1 as the D gene, but with no DNA this cannot be confirmed. Per the germline V gene, CDR1 is LNHNV and CDR2 is YYDKDF (reference sequence). This CDR3 comprises 20 residues. CDR3 protein: CATSRGPKRQGLAGANVLTF.

The rearrangement uses TRBV20-1 and TRBJ2-7; TCRdb's D call, TRBD1, is unchecked because there is no DNA. The CDR3 contains 13 residues. Germline-derived CDR1 and CDR2 are DFQATT and SNEGSKA (reference sequence). The CDR3 sequence: CSARGGGRGEQYF.

J is TRBJ2-1 and V is TRBV5-5; TCRdb lists TRBD1, though no DNA is available to test this call. The V gene's germline CDR1 is SGHKS and CDR2 YYEKEE (reference sequence). The length of the CDR3 is 15 residues. The CDR3 sequence: CASSATGSSYNEQFF.

The chain carries TRBV6-5 and TRBJ2-3. From germline, CDR1 is MNHEY and CDR2 SVGAGI. CDR3 length: 17 amino acids. CDR3 residues: CASSYSMGLLNTDTQYF.

The chain employs TRBV5-1 and TRBJ2-5; absent DNA, TCRdb's TRBD1 call cannot be checked. The CDR3 spans 14 residues. Germline V CDR1 and CDR2: SGHRS, YFSETQ. The CDR3 reads CASSTTGLWETQYF.

The chain carries TRBV3-1 and TRBJ2-7; the D call of TRBD1 rests on TCRdb alone, since no DNA is present to check it. This CDR3 is 12 amino acids long. Germline values: CDR1 LGHDT, CDR2 YNNKEL (reference sequence). This CDR3 reads CASSQQGYEQYF.

The chain has TRBV18 and TRBJ2-3. CDR1 is KGHSH, CDR2 LQKENI, per germline. This CDR3 contains 14 residues. CDR3 region: CASSPPSRRDTQYF. Variable domain in full (rest from reference TRBV18 and TRBJ2-3): NAGVMQNPRHLVRRRGQEARLRCSPMKGHSHVYWYRQLPEEGLKFMVYLQKENIIDESGMPKERFSAEFPKEGPSILRIQQVVRGDSAAYFCASSPPSRRDTQYFGPGTRLTVL.

The chain joins TRBV5-1 to TRBJ2-2; with no DNA, the TCRdb D assignment of TRBD1 cannot be verified. CDR3 size: 14 residues. Germline V gene lookup returns CDR1 SGHRS and CDR2 YFSETQ. Here the CDR3 reads CASSLDRNTGELFF.

This chain connects TRBV7-8 to TRBJ1-2. This CDR3 comprises 12 residues. The germline V gene encodes CDR1 SGHVS and CDR2 FQNEAQ. The CDR3 here is CASSPTGYGYTF.

The V gene is TRBV7-9, the J gene TRBJ2-3; the TCRdb call, TRBD2, lacks DNA for checking. Germline V gene sequence: CDR1 SEHNR, CDR2 FQNEAQ (reference sequence). CDR3 length: 17 amino acids. This CDR3 reads CASSSRTSGLYTDTQYF. Together with reference TRBV7-9 and TRBJ2-3, the CDR3 gives the full variable domain: DTGVSQNPRHKITKRGQNVTFRCDPISEHNRLYWYRQTLGQGPEFLTYFQNEAQLEKSRLLSDRFSAERPKGSFSTLEIQRTEQGDSAMYLCASSSRTSGLYTDTQYFGPGTRLTVL.

This chain connects TRBV6-2 or TRBV6-3 to TRBJ1-5; the TCRdb D gene call, TRBD1, has no DNA to confirm it. This CDR3 spans 16 amino acids. Germline V gives CDR1 MNHEY, CDR2 SVGEGT. The CDR3 here is CASSSPSSGRNQPQHF.

The chain is built from TRBV5-1 and TRBJ2-3. The CDR3 extends over 15 amino acids. Per the germline V gene, CDR1 is SGHRS and CDR2 is YFSETQ. CDR3 protein: CASSLASGGTDTQYF.